This TCR beta chain was identified during a study of CD8 T cells in Susac syndrome. RNA totalling roughly 0.5 to 1 ug underwent reverse transcription with random hexamers. Across 54 Vbeta and 13 Jbeta, TCR beta CDR3 was amplified with immunoSEQ multiplex PCR. Via MiXCR, TCRdb re-called the immunoSEQ multiplex PCR reads, giving one row per CDR3 protein. Of around 300,000 distinct CDR3 sequences in the sample, 92% are singletons; the top ten hold less than 0.08%. V was shortened by 1 base and J by 5 bases, with 14 bases between the two germline ends. The CDR3 consists of 15 residues. Germline CDR1 SGHTA, CDR2 FQGNSA.

The chain recombines TRBV7-2 with TRBJ2-5; D perhaps matches TRBD1 (6 bases). What was sequenced was CD4+ T cells from PBMCs. The sequence was obtained from a human donor with multiple sclerosis. In DNA form, the CDR3 reads TGTGCCAGCAGCTTAGGACAGGCCAGGAGGGAGACCCAGTACTTC. Translation: CASSLGQARRETQYF.